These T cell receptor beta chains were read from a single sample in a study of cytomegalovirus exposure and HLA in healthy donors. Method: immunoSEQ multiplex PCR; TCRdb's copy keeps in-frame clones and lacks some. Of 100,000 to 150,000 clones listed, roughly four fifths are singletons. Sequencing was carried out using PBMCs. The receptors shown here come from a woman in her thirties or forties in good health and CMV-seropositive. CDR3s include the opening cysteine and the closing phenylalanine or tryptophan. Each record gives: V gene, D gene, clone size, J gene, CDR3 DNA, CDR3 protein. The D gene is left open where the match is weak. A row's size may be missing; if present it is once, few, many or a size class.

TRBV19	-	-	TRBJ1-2	TGTGCCAGTAACCCCAGGGGAAACTATGGCTACACCTTC	CASNPRGNYGYTF
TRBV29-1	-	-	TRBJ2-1	TGCAGCGTTCCGGGATTATACAATGAGCAGTTCTTC	CSVPGLYNEQFF
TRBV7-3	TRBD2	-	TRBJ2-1	TGTGCCAGCAGCTTAATCCCAACTAGCGGGAGTTTTAATGAGCAGTTCTTC	CASSLIPTSGSFNEQFF
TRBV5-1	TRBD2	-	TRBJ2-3	TGCGCCAGCAGCTTAAGACCGGTTTTCGGGACTAGCGGGGGTCCAGTTACGCAGTATTTT	CASSLRPVFGTSGGPVTQYF
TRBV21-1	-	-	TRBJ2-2	TGTGCCAGCAGCAACTGGGCGGACTCGAACACCGGGGAGCTGTTTTTT	CASSNWADSNTGELFF
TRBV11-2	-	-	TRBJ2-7	TGTGCCAGCAGCTTAGAATGGGCCTCCTACGAGCAGTACTTC	CASSLEWASYEQYF
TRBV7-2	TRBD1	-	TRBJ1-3	TGTGCCAGCAGGCCAGGGGGAACTGGAAACACCATATATTTT	CASRPGGTGNTIYF
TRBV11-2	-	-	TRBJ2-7	TGTGCCAGCACCGCCGACAGGTCCTCCTACGAGCAGTACTTC	CASTADRSSYEQYF
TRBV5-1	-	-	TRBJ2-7	TGCGCCAGCAGCTTGGGGGCAGGGGCGGCTTCCTACGAGCAGTACTTC	CASSLGAGAASYEQYF
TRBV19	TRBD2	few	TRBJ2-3	TGTGCCAGTAGTCAACTAGCGGATACGCAGTATTTT	CASSQLADTQYF
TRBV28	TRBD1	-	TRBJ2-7	TGTGCCAGCAGTTTACCCGGGACAGGGCGGTACGAGCAGTACTTC	CASSLPGTGRYEQYF
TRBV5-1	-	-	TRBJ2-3	TGCGCCAGCAGCTTGGTTCAGGGCCCAGATACGCAGTATTTT	CASSLVQGPDTQYF
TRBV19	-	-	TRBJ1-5	TGTGCCAGTAGTATAGGGGCAGGGTTAAATCAGCCCCAGCATTTT	CASSIGAGLNQPQHF
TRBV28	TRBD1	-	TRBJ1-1	TGTGCCAGCCGACCGGGGACAGGGGCCACTGAAGCTTTCTTT	CASRPGTGATEAFF
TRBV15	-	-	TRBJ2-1	TGTGCCACCAGCGGGCCAAACAATGAGCAGTTCTTC	CATSGPNNEQFF
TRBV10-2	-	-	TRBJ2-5	TGCGCCACCTCCATGCTTAGCGGAGAGACCCAGTACTTC	CATSMLSGETQYF
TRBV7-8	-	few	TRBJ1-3	TGTGCCAGCAGCCCATACACAGGGAATGGAAACACCATATATTTT	CASSPYTGNGNTIYF
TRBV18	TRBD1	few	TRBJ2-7	TGTGCCAGCTCACCAACAGGGGGGCTCTACGAGCAGTACTTC	CASSPTGGLYEQYF
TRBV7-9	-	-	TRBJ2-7	TGTGCCAGCAGCTCCCAGGAATTTTCCCAGGCCGAGCAGTACTTC	CASSSQEFSQAEQYF
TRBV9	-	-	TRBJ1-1	TGTGCCAGCAGCGCCGTGTCGGGAGGCGGTGGGGCTTTCTTT	CASSAVSGGGGAFF
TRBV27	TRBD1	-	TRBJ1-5	TGTGCCAGCAGTTTGCGACAGGGCGGCAATCAGCCCCAGCATTTT	CASSLRQGGNQPQHF
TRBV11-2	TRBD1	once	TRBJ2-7	TGTGCCAGCAGCTTAGGCCGGGACAGGGGCTACGAGCAGTACTTC	CASSLGRDRGYEQYF
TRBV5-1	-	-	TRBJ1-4	TGCGCCAGCAGCACACTGGGCAACGAAAAACTGTTTTTT	CASSTLGNEKLFF
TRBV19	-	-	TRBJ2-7	TGTGCCAGTAGTCTCCTCCTCGACAGGTCCTACGAGCAGTACTTC	CASSLLLDRSYEQYF
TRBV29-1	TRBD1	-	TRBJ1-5	TGCAGCGTTTCGGGACAGGGGTCGGATCAGCCCCAGCATTTT	CSVSGQGSDQPQHF
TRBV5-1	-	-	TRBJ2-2	TGCGCCAGCAGCTTGGGGACAGCAAACACCGGGGAGCTGTTTTTT	CASSLGTANTGELFF
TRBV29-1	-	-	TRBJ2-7	TGCAGCGTTGTGGCAGGAGGTCCCTACGAGCAGTACTTC	CSVVAGGPYEQYF
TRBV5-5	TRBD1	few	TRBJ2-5	TGTGCCAGCCGGGGGACAGGGAGGGAGACCCAGTACTTC	CASRGTGRETQYF
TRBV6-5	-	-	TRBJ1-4	TGTGCCAGCAGAGAGTCAGGGTGGAGTGAAAAACTGTTTTTT	CASRESGWSEKLFF
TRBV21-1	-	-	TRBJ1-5	TGTGCCAGCAGCAATCAGACAGGGGACAGCAATCAGCCCCAGCATTTT	CASSNQTGDSNQPQHF
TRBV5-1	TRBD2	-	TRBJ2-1	TGCGCCAGCAGCACCGGGGGGTACAATGAGCAGTTCTTC	CASSTGGYNEQFF
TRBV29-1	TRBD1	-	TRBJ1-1	TGCAGCGTTGAAGATGCTGTGGGGACAGGAATTGAGGCTTTCTTT	CSVEDAVGTGIEAFF
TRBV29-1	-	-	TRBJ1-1	TGCAGCGTTCTAGGCACCTTGAACACTGAAGCTTTCTTT	CSVLGTLNTEAFF
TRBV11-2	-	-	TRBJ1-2	TGTGCCAGCAGCTCGAGGGCGATTAGGGGCTACACCTTC	CASSSRAIRGYTF
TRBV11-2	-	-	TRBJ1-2	TGTGCCAGCAGCTTAGCTGCCCGGGGTGGCTACACCTTC	CASSLAARGGYTF
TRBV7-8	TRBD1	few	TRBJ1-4	TGTGCCAGCAGCTTAGTTGGGGGGACAGGGTTCAATGAAAAACTGTTTTTT	CASSLVGGTGFNEKLFF
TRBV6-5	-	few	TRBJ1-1	TGTGCCAGCAGCTTTAGGGGACATAGTGAAGCTTTCTTT	CASSFRGHSEAFF
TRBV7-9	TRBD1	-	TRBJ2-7	TGTGCCAGCAGCCCCACCGGGACAGGGTTTAGGGCGGTCGAGCAGTACTTC	CASSPTGTGFRAVEQYF
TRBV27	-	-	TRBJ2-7	TGTGCCAGCAGTTTAGCTCCGAGCTCCTACGAGCAGTACTTC	CASSLAPSSYEQYF
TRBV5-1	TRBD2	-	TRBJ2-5	TGCGCCAGCAGCGACGGGACTAGGGGGGGGGAGACCCAGTACTTC	CASSDGTRGGETQYF
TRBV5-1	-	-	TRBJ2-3	TGCGCCAGCAGCTTCCTCAGGGCGTCCACAGATACGCAGTATTTT	CASSFLRASTDTQYF
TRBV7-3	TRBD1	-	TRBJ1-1	TGTGCCAGCAGCTTAAGAAGGGCCGGGACAGTGAACACTGAAGCTTTCTTT	CASSLRRAGTVNTEAFF
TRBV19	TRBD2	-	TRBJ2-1	TGTGCCAGTAGTATTAGACTAGCCTCCAATGAGCAGTTCTTC	CASSIRLASNEQFF
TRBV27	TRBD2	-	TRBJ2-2	TGTGCCAGCAGTTTAAGCGGGGGGACTAACACCGGGGAGCTGTTTTTT	CASSLSGGTNTGELFF
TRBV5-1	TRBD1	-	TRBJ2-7	TGCGCCAGCAGCTTAACTCAGGGGGCGGACGAGCAGTACTTC	CASSLTQGADEQYF
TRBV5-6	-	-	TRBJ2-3	TGTGCCAGCAGCTACCGGGACTTCACAGATACGCAGTATTTT	CASSYRDFTDTQYF
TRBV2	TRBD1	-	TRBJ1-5	TGTGCCAGCAGTGGGACAGGGAAACAGCCCCAGCATTTT	CASSGTGKQPQHF
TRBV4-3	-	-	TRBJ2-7	TGCGCCAGCAGCCAATCCTTGGGAGCCTACGAGCAGTACTTC	CASSQSLGAYEQYF
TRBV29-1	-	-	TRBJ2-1	TGCAGCGTTGAAGATGGGAGCGGTAGTACCTACAATGAGCAGTTCTTC	CSVEDGSGSTYNEQFF
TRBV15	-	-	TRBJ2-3	TGTGCCACCAGCAGCGAGACTCTCGGGATTCTTGATACGCAGTATTTT	CATSSETLGILDTQYF
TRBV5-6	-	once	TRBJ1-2	TGTGCCAGCACCTCGTGGGCCAGGAACTATGGCTACACCTTC	CASTSWARNYGYTF